Following are 19 T cell receptor beta chains from one sample sequenced in a study of blood T cells in healthy people across ages. Primers used in a second PCR of roughly 6 to 11 cycles were a sample-barcoded 5' primer and a J-beta primer mix. From the 5' RACE reads, TCRdb called clonotypes with MiXCR, one entry per CDR3 protein. This sample has about 280,000 distinct CDR3 sequences, with 25% to 30% found just once. Sequencing was performed on blood. The receptors were sampled from a woman in her seventies in good health.

This chain uses TRBV6-1 with TRBJ1-2; D gene unclear. Trimming took off 5 bases at V and 7 bases at J, with 20 bases between the two ends. From germline, CDR1 is MNHNS and CDR2 SASEGT. This CDR3 contains 15 residues. The CDR3 here is CASSLTGPLIGGYTF. In nucleotides, the CDR3 is TGTGCCAGCAGTCTGACCGGGCCTCTAATCGGTGGCTACACCTTC.

In its sample, this clonotype was seen once. The chain carries TRBV7-2 and TRBJ2-4, with 10 bases lining up with TRBD2. The junction had 5 bases not matched to a gene; V was cut back by 9 bases and J by 0 bases. This CDR3 contains 15 residues. Germline CDR1 is SGHTA and CDR2 is FQGNSA. CDR3 in DNA: TGTGCCAGTTCTAGCGGGGGACAAGCCAAAAACATTCAGTACTTC. Translation: CASSSGGQAKNIQYF.

This clonotype came up a few times. This chain connects TRBV7-9 to TRBJ2-5; a weak D match, TRBD1 (6 bases). The V gene's germline CDR1 is SEHNR and CDR2 FQNEAQ (reference sequence). Trimming shortened V by 5 bases and J by 2 bases, and 18 bases separated the two germline ends. There are 16 residues in the CDR3. CDR3 amino acids: CASSPGEVDRQETQYF. DNA of the CDR3: TGTGCCAGCAGCCCTGGTGAGGTGGACAGACAAGAGACCCAGTACTTC.

This clonotype was recorded a few times. This sequence joins TRBV2 and TRBJ2-5; no definite D call. V was cut by 4 bases and J by 2 bases, with 11 bases left in between. CDR1 SNHLY and CDR2 FYNNEI come from the germline V gene. The CDR3 spans 14 residues. CDR3 DNA sequence: TGTGCCAGCAGTGTACTCGGTAAACAAGAGACCCAGTACTTC. It specifies CASSVLGKQETQYF.

The V call is TRBV28, the J call TRBJ2-7; 9 nucleotides line up with TRBD1. The CDR3 is 16 residues long. V dropped 7 bases and J dropped 5; count of bases not matched to a gene: 15. Germline values: CDR1 MDHEN, CDR2 SYDVKM. DNA of the CDR3: TGTGCCAGCACCTCGATCGGGGGACAGGGTAAACACGAGCAGTACTTC. Amino acid sequence: CASTSIGGQGKHEQYF.

The V gene is TRBV2, the J gene TRBJ1-6, with unresolved D. CDR3 size: 12 residues. The V and J ends lost 4 bases and 7 bases respectively, with 5 bases between them. The germline V gene has CDR1 SNHLY and CDR2 FYNNEI. The CDR3 coding sequence is TGTGCCAGCAGTGCCACCAATTCACCCCTCCACTTT. Amino acid sequence: CASSATNSPLHF.

The chain carries TRBV7-2 and TRBJ1-1, with D possibly TRBD1 on 6 matching bases. The germline V gene has CDR1 SGHTA and CDR2 FQGNSA. This CDR3 is built from 14 residues. Trimming removed 6 bases from V and 7 bases from J, with 18 bases in between. CDR3 sequence reads: CASSQDRGKVEAFF. DNA for the CDR3: TGTGCCAGCAGTCAGGATAGGGGGAAGGTTGAAGCTTTCTTT.

This chain links TRBV28 with TRBJ2-4; no firm D call. Trimming stripped 6 bases from V and 8 bases from J, with 17 bases between. The V gene's germline CDR1 is MDHEN and CDR2 SYDVKM. This CDR3 contains 14 residues. CDR3 protein: CASSVRVFRDIQYF. The CDR3 DNA follows: TGTGCCAGCAGCGTCCGGGTCTTTCGGGACATTCAGTACTTC.

This clonotype was detected a few times. The chain couples TRBV3-1 to TRBJ2-2, with 10 bases lining up with TRBD1. With V trimmed by 2 bases and J by 4 bases, 7 bases remained unmatched. The CDR3 spans 17 residues. CDR1 LGHDT and CDR2 YNNKEL come from the germline V gene (reference sequence). In nucleotides, the CDR3 is TGTGCCAGCAGCCAACCCCTTGGACAGGGGGTCACCGGGGAGCTGTTTTTT. Its translation: CASSQPLGQGVTGELFF.

The J gene is TRBJ2-3, the V gene TRBV4-1, with 14 bases that match TRBD2. CDR1 and CDR2 (germline): MGHRA, YSYEKL. V lost 3 bases and J lost 0; bases outside the gene matches: 5. The CDR3 is 18 amino acids. In nucleotides, the CDR3 is TGCGCCAGCAGCCAGGTTGGGACTAGCGGGAGTAGCACAGATACGCAGTATTTT. Translation: CASSQVGTSGSSTDTQYF.

The V and J genes are TRBV6-1 and TRBJ2-7; TRBD1 matches 7 bases. V trimming: 5 bases; J trimming: 3 bases; junction bases outside the gene matches: 10. CDR3 length equals 15 residues. Germline V gives CDR1 MNHNS, CDR2 SASEGT. The CDR3 DNA sequence: TGTGCCAGCAGTATCTCCGGGACAGCTGTCTACGAGCAGTACTTC. Its protein is CASSISGTAVYEQYF.

This clonotype was recorded a few times. The DNA of the CDR3 is TGTGCCAGCAGTGAAGCGCGGTCCCAAGAGACCCAGTACTTC. It specifies CASSEARSQETQYF. The V gene is TRBV6-1, the J gene TRBJ2-5; no clear D. The germline V gene has CDR1 MNHNS and CDR2 SASEGT. The CDR3 has 14 residues. V was trimmed by 0 bases and J by 1 base, leaving 6 bases between them.

This clonotype was counted only a few times. V gene TRBV28 combines with J gene TRBJ2-7; no firm D call. V was shortened by 6 bases and J by 0 bases, with 6 bases between the two germline ends. From germline, CDR1 is MDHEN and CDR2 SYDVKM. CDR3 length: 12 amino acids. The CDR3 region is CASSVTSYEQYF. The CDR3 DNA follows: TGTGCCAGCAGCGTCACCTCCTACGAGCAGTACTTC.

The chain combines TRBV6-5 with TRBJ1-2; D is possibly TRBD1 (6 bases). The V end was cut by 1 base, the J end by 8 bases, with 11 bases between. CDR3 length equals 13 residues. CDR1 and CDR2 from the germline V gene are MNHEY and SVGAGI. The CDR3 here is CASSYFRGGGYTF. The CDR3 DNA sequence: TGTGCCAGCAGTTACTTCAGGGGTGGAGGCTACACCTTC.

This sequence joins TRBV7-3 and TRBJ2-5, with TRBD2 identical over 10 bases. The better agreement between TRBJ2-1 and the DNA end casts doubt on the J call. CDR1 is SGHTA, CDR2 FQGTGA, per germline. The CDR3 loop spans 14 amino acids. The CDR3, as DNA: TGTGCCAGCAGCTTGTCTAGCGGGAGCAATGAGCAGTTCTTC. Amino acid sequence: CASSLSSGSNEQFF.

V usage is TRBV9 and J usage is TRBJ2-5, with TRBD1 matching 7 bases. Unmatched junction bases numbered 7, after V lost 2 bases and J lost 3 bases. Germline-derived CDR1 and CDR2 are SGDLS and YYNGEE. CDR3 length: 15 residues. CDR3 DNA sequence: TGTGCCAGCAGCGTCACACAGGGGCCCGAAGAGACCCAGTACTTC. This encodes CASSVTQGPEETQYF.

This clonotype was seen only a few times. This chain joins TRBV5-6 and TRBJ2-1; D may be TRBD2 (6 bases). Trimming shortened V by 4 bases and J by 9 bases, and 17 bases separated the two germline ends. The germline gives CDR1 SGHDT, CDR2 YYEEEE. CDR3 length equals 14 residues. The CDR3 region is CASSRREVKGEQFF. The CDR3 DNA reads as TGTGCCAGCAGCCGCAGGGAGGTGAAGGGTGAGCAGTTCTTC.

The chain couples TRBV7-8 to TRBJ2-4, with 13 positions matching TRBD2. Germline CDR1 SGHVS, CDR2 FQNEAQ. This CDR3 region has 19 residues. The ends lost 0 bases at V and 0 bases at J; junction bases unmatched: 5. The CDR3 DNA sequence: TGTGCCAGCAGCTTAGCGCTACTAGCGGGGGGGCTAGCCAAAAACATTCAGTACTTC. It codes for CASSLALLAGGLAKNIQYF.

V usage is TRBV24-1 and J usage is TRBJ2-5; D unresolved. Germline V gene sequence: CDR1 KGHDR, CDR2 SFDVKD. This CDR3 is 14 amino acids long. V was clipped by 4 bases and J by 1 base, with 9 bases between them. The CDR3 nucleotides read TGTGCCACCAGTGAGGGTAGGCTCCAAGAGACCCAGTACTTC. It yields the protein CATSEGRLQETQYF.